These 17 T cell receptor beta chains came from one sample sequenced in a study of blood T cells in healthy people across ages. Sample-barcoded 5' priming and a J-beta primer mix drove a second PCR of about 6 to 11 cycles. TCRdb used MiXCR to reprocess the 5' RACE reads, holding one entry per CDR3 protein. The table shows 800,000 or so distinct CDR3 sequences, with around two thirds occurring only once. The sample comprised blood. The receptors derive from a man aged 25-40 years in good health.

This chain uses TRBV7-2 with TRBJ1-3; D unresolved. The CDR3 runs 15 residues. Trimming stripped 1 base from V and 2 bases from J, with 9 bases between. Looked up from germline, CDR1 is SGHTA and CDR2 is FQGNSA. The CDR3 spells CASSLDAVAGNTIYF. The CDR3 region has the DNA TGTGCCAGCAGCTTAGATGCGGTCGCTGGAAACACCATATATTTT.

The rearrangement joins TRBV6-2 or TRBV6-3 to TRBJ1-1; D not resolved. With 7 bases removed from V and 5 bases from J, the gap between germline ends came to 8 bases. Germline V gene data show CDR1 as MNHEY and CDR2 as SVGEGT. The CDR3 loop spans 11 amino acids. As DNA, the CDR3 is TGTGCCAGCACGCACGGTACTGAAGCTTTCTTT. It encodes CASTHGTEAFF.

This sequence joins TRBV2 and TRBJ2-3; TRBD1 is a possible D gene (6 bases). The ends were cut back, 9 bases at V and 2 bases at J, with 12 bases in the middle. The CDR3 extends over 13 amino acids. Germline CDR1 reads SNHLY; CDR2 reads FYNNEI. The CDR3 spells CASLDRATDTQYF. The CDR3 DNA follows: TGTGCCAGTCTGGACAGAGCCACAGATACGCAGTATTTT.

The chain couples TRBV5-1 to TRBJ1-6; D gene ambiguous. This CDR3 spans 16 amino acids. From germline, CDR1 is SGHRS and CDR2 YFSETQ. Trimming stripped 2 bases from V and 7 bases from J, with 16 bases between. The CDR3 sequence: CASSLGQAGRNSPLHF. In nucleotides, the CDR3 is TGCGCCAGCAGCTTAGGGCAGGCCGGACGAAATTCACCCCTCCACTTT.

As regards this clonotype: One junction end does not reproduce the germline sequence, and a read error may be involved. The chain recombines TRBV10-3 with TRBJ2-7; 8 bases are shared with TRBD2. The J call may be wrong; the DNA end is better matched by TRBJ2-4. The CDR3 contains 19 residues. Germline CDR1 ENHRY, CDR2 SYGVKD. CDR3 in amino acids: CAISETSGGGERPKTIQYF. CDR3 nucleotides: TGTGCCATCAGTGAGACTAGCGGAGGGGGGGAACGTCCCAAAACCATTCAGTACTTC.

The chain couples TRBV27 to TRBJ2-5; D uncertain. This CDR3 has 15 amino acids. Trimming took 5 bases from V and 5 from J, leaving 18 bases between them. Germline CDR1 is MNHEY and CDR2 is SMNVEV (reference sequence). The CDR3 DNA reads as TGTGCCAGCAGTCCCCTCTCGAGTATTACGGAGACCCAGTACTTC. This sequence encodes CASSPLSSITETQYF.

The CDR3 protein is CASSDPGQGMYEQYF. As DNA, the CDR3 is TGTGCCAGCAGCGATCCGGGACAGGGGATGTACGAGCAGTACTTC. This chain uses TRBV7-9 with TRBJ2-5; 10 bases map to TRBD1. Near its end, the DNA agrees better with TRBJ2-7, so the J call may be wrong. Germline loops: CDR1 SEHNR, CDR2 FQNEAQ (reference sequence). The CDR3 spans 15 residues.

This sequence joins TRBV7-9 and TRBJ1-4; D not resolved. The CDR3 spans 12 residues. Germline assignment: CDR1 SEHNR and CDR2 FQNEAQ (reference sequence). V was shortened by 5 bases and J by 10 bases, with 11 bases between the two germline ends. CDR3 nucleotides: TGTGCCAGCAGCCCAAGGACGGGAAAACTGTTTTTT. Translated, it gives CASSPRTGKLFF.

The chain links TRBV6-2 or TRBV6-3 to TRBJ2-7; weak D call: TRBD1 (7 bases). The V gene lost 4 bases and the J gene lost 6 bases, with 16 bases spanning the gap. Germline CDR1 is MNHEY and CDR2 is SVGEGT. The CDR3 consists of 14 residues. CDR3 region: CASSLDPQGGEQYF. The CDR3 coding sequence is TGTGCCAGCAGTTTGGACCCCCAGGGGGGCGAGCAGTACTTC.

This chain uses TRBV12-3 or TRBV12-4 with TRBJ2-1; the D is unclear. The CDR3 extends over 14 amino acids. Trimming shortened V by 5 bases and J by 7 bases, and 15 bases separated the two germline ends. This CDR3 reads CASSETDSVNEQFF. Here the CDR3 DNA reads TGTGCCAGCAGTGAGACCGATTCGGTAAATGAGCAGTTCTTC.

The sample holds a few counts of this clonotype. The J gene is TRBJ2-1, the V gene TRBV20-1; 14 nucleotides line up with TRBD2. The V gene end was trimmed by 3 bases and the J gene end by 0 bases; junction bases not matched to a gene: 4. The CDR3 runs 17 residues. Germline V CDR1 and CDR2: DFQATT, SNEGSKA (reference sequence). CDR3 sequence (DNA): TGCAGTGCTAGGACTAGCGGGGGGGCCAGCTCCTACAATGAGCAGTTCTTC. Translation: CSARTSGGASSYNEQFF.

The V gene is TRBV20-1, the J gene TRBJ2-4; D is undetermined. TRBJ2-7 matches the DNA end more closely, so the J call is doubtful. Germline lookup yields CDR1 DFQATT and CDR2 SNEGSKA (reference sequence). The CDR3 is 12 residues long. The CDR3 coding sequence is TGCAGTGCTAGAGTAGTTTCCTACGAGCAGTACTTC. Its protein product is CSARVVSYEQYF.

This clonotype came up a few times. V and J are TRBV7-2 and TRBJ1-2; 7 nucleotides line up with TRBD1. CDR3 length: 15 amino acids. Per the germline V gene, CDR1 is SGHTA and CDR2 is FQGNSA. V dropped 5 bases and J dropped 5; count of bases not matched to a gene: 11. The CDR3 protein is CASSPVWQGGYGYTF. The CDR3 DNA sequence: TGTGCCAGCAGCCCCGTATGGCAGGGGGGGTATGGCTACACCTTC.

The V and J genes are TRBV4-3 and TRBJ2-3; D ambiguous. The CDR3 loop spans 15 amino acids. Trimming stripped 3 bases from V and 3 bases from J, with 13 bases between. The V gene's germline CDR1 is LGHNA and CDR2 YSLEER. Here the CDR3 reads CASSHSPTRTDTQYF. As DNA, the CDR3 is TGCGCCAGCAGCCATTCTCCGACTCGTACAGATACGCAGTATTTT.

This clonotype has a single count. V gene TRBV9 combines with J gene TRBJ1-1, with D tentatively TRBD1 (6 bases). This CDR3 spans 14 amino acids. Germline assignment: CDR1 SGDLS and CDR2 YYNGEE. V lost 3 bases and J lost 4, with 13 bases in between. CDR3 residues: CASSARTVFTEAFF. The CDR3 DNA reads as TGTGCCAGCAGCGCGAGGACAGTTTTCACTGAAGCTTTCTTT.

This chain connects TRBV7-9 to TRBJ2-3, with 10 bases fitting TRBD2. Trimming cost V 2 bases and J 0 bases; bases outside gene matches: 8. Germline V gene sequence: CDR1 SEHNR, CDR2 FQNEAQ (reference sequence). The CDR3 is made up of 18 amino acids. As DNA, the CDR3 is TGTGCCAGCAGCTTATGGGCTAGCGGGGGTCGTAGCACAGATACGCAGTATTTT. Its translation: CASSLWASGGRSTDTQYF.

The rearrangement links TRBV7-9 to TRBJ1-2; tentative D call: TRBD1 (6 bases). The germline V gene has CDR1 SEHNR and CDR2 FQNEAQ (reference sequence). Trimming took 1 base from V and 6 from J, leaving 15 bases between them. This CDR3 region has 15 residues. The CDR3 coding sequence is TGTGCCAGCAGCTTAGATCCCGGAGACAGGAATGGCTACACCTTC. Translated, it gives CASSLDPGDRNGYTF.